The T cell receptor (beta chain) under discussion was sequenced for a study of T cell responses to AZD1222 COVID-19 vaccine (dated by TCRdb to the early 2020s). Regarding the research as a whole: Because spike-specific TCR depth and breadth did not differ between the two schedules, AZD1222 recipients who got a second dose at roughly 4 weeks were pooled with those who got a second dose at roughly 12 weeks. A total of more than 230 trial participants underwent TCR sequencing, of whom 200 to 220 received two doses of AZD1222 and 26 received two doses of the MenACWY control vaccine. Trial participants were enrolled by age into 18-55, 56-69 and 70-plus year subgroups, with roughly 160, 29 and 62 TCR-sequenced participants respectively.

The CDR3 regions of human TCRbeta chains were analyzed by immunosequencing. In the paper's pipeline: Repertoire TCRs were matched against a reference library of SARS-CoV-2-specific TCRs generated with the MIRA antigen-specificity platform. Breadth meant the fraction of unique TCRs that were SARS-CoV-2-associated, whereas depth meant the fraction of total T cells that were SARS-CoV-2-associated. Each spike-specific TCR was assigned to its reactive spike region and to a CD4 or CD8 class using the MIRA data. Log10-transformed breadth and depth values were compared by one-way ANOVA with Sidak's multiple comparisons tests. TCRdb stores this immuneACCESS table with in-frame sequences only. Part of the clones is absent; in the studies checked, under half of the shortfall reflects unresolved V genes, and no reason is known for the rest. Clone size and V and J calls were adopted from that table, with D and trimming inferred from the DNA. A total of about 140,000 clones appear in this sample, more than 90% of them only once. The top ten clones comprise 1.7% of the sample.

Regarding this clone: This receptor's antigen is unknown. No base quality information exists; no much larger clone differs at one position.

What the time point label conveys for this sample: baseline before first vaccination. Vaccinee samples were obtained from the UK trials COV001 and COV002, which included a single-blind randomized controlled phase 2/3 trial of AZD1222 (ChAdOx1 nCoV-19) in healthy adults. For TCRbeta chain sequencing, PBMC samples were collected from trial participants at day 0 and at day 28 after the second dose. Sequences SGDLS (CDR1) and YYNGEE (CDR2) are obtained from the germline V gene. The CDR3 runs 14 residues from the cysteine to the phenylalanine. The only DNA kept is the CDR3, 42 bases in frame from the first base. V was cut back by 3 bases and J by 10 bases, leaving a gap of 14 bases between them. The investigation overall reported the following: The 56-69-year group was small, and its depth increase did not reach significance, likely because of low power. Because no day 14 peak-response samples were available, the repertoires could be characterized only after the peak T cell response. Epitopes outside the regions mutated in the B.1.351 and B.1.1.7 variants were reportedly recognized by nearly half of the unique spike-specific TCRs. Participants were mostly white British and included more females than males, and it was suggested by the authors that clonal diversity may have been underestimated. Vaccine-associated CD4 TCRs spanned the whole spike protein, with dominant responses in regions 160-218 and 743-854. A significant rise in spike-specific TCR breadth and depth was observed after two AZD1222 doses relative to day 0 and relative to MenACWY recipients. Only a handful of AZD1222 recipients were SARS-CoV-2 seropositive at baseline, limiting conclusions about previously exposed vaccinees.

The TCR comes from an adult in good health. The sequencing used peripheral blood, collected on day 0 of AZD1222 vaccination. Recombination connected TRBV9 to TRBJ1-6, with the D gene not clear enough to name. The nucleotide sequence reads TGTGCCAGCAGCGCCTGGGAGGAGAGATCACCCCTCCACTTT. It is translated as CASSAWEERSPLHF.